Presented here are 4 T cell receptor beta chains from one specimen sequenced in a study of CD8+ T cells in alopecia areata. cDNA prepared by RNA extraction and subsequent reverse transcription served as the template for sequencing. Here immunoSEQ multiplex PCR was the method, and the copy in TCRdb shows in-frame clones only, minus some. The data show about 200,000 clones, about three fifths seen once. Treatment of the sample: oral pan-JAK inhibitor, 5-10 mg twice daily. Sequencing used CD4+ T cells sorted from blood, obtained at week 24, from a patient treated with tofacitinib. The receptors shown here come from a human donor with alopecia areata.

This clone was found a few times. The chain links TRBV7-3 to TRBJ1-1, with TRBD1 matching over 12 bases. Per the germline V gene, CDR1 is SGHTA and CDR2 is FQGTGA. The junction had 3 bases not matched to a gene; V was cut back by 5 bases and J by 2 bases. The CDR3 runs 15 residues. CDR3 loop: CASSGTGGRNTEAFF. The CDR3 region has the DNA TGTGCCAGCAGCGGGACAGGGGGCCGAAACACTGAAGCTTTCTTT.

The V gene is TRBV4-2, the J gene TRBJ2-5; 12 bases fit TRBD2. Trimming cost V 0 bases and J 4 bases; bases outside gene matches: 21. There are 22 residues in the CDR3. CDR1 LGHNA and CDR2 YNFKEQ come from the germline V gene. The chain's CDR3 is CASSQEPAGLLAGGSLRETQYF. For the CDR3, the DNA is TGTGCCAGCAGCCAAGAACCGGCAGGGTTACTAGCGGGGGGTTCCTTGCGAGAGACCCAGTACTTC.

This clone was seen once. The chain is built from TRBV29-1 and TRBJ2-3, with D maybe TRBD1 (6 bases). Per the germline V gene, CDR1 is SQVTM and CDR2 is ANQGSEA. The CDR3 runs to 11 residues. The CDR3 reads CENRDTDTQYF. The CDR3 coding sequence is TGCGAGAACAGGGACACAGATACGCAGTATTTT.

The chain carries TRBV10-3 and TRBJ2-5; 7 nucleotides agree with TRBD1. The CDR3 loop spans 13 amino acids. Germline V gene data show CDR1 as ENHRY and CDR2 as SYGVKD. V dropped 4 bases and J dropped 5; count of bases not matched to a gene: 4. The CDR3 sequence is CAISVDRDETQYF. CDR3 nucleotide sequence: TGTGCCATCAGTGTAGACAGGGACGAGACCCAGTACTTC.